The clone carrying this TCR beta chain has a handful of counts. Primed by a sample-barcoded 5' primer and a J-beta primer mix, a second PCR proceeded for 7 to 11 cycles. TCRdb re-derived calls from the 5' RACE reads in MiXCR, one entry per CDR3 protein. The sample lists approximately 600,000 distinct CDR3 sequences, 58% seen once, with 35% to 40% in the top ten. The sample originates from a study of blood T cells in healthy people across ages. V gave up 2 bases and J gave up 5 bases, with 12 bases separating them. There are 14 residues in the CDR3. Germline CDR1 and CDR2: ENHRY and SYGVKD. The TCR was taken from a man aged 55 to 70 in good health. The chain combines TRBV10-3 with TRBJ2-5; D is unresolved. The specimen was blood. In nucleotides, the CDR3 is TGTGCCATCAGTGAGGGGATCAAAGGGGAGACCCAGTACTTC. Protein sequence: CAISEGIKGETQYF.